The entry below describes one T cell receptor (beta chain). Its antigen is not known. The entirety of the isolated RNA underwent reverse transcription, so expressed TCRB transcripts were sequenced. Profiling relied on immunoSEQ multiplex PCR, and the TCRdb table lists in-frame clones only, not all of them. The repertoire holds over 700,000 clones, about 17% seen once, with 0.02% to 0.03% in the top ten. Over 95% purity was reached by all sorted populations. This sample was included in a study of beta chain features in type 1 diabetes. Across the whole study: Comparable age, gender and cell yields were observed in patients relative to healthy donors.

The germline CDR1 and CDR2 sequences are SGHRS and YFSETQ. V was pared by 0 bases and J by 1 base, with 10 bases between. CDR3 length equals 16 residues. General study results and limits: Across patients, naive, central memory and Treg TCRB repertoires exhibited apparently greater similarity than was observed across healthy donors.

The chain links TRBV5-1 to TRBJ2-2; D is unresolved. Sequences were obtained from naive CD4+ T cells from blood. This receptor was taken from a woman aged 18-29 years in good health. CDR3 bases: TGCGCCAGCAGCTTGGGCGGTGGGCAGAACACCGGGGAGCTGTTTTTT. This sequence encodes CASSLGGGQNTGELFF.